In its sample, the clone carrying this T cell receptor beta chain was seen many times. CDR1 MDHEN and CDR2 SYDVKM come from the germline V gene. V dropped 1 base and J dropped 2; count of bases not matched to a gene: 10. The CDR3 has 18 residues. These data originate in a study of T cells in Graves' hyperthyroidism and ophthalmopathy. RNA transcripts gave rise to amplified TCR beta CDR3 regions. Primed by the HTBI set, a first-round RT-PCR was run on the TCR CDR3. TCRdb ran MiXCR on the multiplex PCR reads and lists one entry per CDR3 protein. The sample gives hundreds of thousands of distinct CDR3 sequences, 11% to 15% of which show up once; roughly a tenth is in the top ten.

The TCR was taken from a woman between 18 and 29 years old with Graves' hyperthyroidism. The V and J genes are TRBV28 and TRBJ2-1; 8 bases line up with TRBD2. Source material: blood. CDR3 in amino acids: CASSLSPNLAGTYNEQFF. CDR3 nucleotide sequence: TGTGCCAGCAGTTTATCCCCGAACCTAGCGGGCACCTACAATGAGCAGTTCTTC.